This is a list of T cell receptor beta chains from one sample in a study of vaccination and CD4 T cells after COVID-19. These TCRs are of unknown antigen specificity. TCRdb re-analysed the PCR reads in MiXCR, keeping a single row per CDR3 protein. The repertoire holds 7,200 or so distinct CDR3 sequences, with approximately 60% as singletons. Sequenced material: CD4+ T cells from blood, cultured in vitro. These receptors all stem from a human donor who had recovered from COVID-19. Each CDR3 is given with its conserved first and last residue. A D gene is named only where the DNA matches it firmly. Only some rows state a clone size, as once, few, many or a class for expanded clones.

J,size,V,D,CDR3,DNA
TRBJ1-5,.,TRBV6-1,.,CASRRGNQPQHF,TGTGCCAGCAGAAGGGGCAATCAGCCCCAGCATTTT
TRBJ2-2,few,TRBV2,.,CASSPRGAGELFF,TGTGCCAGCAGCCCTAGGGGGGCCGGGGAGCTGTTTTTT
TRBJ2-3,.,TRBV20-1,TRBD2,CSARLAGVTDTQYF,TGCAGTGCCCGACTAGCGGGAGTTACAGATACGCAGTATTTT
TRBJ1-2,.,TRBV12-3/TRBV12-4,TRBD1,CASRSGTGDGYTF,TGTGCCAGCAGATCTGGGACAGGGGATGGCTACACCTTC
TRBJ2-5,.,TRBV21-1,.,CASSKDRVGRQETQYF,TGTGCCAGCAGCAAAGATCGGGTGGGGCGTCAAGAGACCCAGTACTTC
TRBJ2-5,.,TRBV20-1,.,CSARGQYGLGTQYF,TGCAGTGCTCGTGGACAGTACGGCTTAGGGACCCAGTACTTC
TRBJ2-3,.,TRBV10-3,TRBD1,CAISEGTAADTQYF,TGTGCCATCAGTGAAGGGACAGCGGCAGATACGCAGTATTTT
TRBJ1-1,.,TRBV6-2/TRBV6-3,.,CASSWTRVRRSEAFF,TGTGCCAGCAGTTGGACCCGTGTGAGACGGTCTGAAGCTTTCTTT
TRBJ1-5,.,TRBV6-1,.,CASTPAREGQPQHF,TGTGCCAGCACCCCCGCGAGGGAGGGTCAGCCCCAGCATTTT
TRBJ1-2,.,TRBV10-2,.,CASSVVGASNYGYTF,TGCGCCAGCAGTGTGGTGGGGGCGTCTAACTATGGCTACACCTTC
TRBJ2-3,.,TRBV6-4,TRBD2,CASSDFPTSAKDTQYF,TGTGCCAGCAGTGACTTCCCGACTAGCGCGAAAGATACGCAGTATTTT
TRBJ1-1,.,TRBV5-1,.,CASSLQQGRTEAFF,TGCGCCAGCAGCTTGCAACAGGGTCGGACTGAAGCTTTCTTT
TRBJ2-7,few,TRBV7-2,TRBD1,CASSPTGGSYEQYF,TGTGCCAGCAGCCCGACAGGGGGTTCCTACGAGCAGTACTTC
TRBJ2-1,once,TRBV28,TRBD2,CASSIAGGGGSYNEQFF,TGTGCCAGCAGCATAGCGGGAGGGGGGGGCTCCTACAATGAGCAGTTCTTC
TRBJ2-2,.,TRBV7-3,TRBD1,CASSRTGPNTGELFF,TGTGCCAGCAGCCGGACAGGCCCGAACACCGGGGAGCTGTTTTTT
TRBJ1-1,.,TRBV7-9,.,CASSLPLPEAFF,TGTGCCAGCAGCCTTCCCCTCCCTGAAGCTTTCTTT
TRBJ1-5,.,TRBV20-1,.,CSALHPGLGNQPQHF,TGCAGTGCTCTACACCCGGGGCTGGGCAATCAGCCCCAGCATTTT
TRBJ1-3,.,TRBV27,.,CASSRGAISSGNTIYF,TGTGCCAGCAGTCGGGGGGCCATCAGCTCTGGAAACACCATATATTTT
TRBJ2-3,.,TRBV6-1,TRBD1,CASQKGQGATDTQYF,TGTGCCAGCCAAAAGGGACAGGGGGCCACAGATACGCAGTATTTT
TRBJ2-7,.,TRBV14,.,CASSPVDTTYEQYF,TGTGCCAGCAGCCCCGTGGACACTACCTACGAGCAGTACTTC
TRBJ2-2,.,TRBV11-3,TRBD1,CASSLEGQRAGELFF,TGTGCCAGCAGCTTAGAGGGACAGAGGGCCGGGGAGCTGTTTTTT